In its sample, the clone carrying this TCR beta chain was seen many times. The antigen remains undetermined. This entry belongs to a study of T-cell memory formation after mild COVID-19. Study as a whole: Across donors, TCR clusters were largely donor specific. Study-wide findings and caveats: Mainly CM and EM harbored the contracting CD4+ clones; mainly EMRA harbored the CD8+ ones. Pre-infection memory harbored some responding clones, suggesting cross-reactive memory joined.

The V gene's germline CDR1 is MNHEY and CDR2 SVGEGT. Deletions cut 0 bases from V and 10 bases from J, with 10 bases between. The CDR3 is made up of 13 amino acids. 5'RACE with constant-segment primers yielded barcoded, UMI-tagged TCR alpha and TCR beta cDNA libraries. Each CDR3 protein is one row after TCRdb ran MiXCR on the 5' RACE reads. This table has hundreds of thousands of distinct CDR3 sequences, 15% to 20% appearing once. The receptor was derived from a man younger than 30 who had mild COVID-19 (a few samples of this study predate the infection). Cell type and time point are not known. This rearrangement joins TRBV6-2 or TRBV6-3 to TRBJ1-5; D is ambiguous. Sequenced: PBMCs or a T cell subset sorted from them (not recorded which). Here the CDR3 reads CASSYSEARPQHF. The CDR3 region has the DNA TGTGCCAGCAGTTACTCCGAGGCCCGACCCCAGCATTTT.